This paragraph covers one T cell receptor (beta chain) sequence. Germline CDR1 reads MNHEY; CDR2 reads SVGEGT. CDR3 length: 14 residues. V shed 5 bases, J shed 2 bases, and the junction held 3 bases outside the gene matches. This record belongs to a study of blood T cell repertoires in COVID-19. Participant age was roughly 18 to 90 years, and participants resided in fewer than 25 US areas. Here immunoSEQ multiplex PCR was the method, and the copy in TCRdb shows in-frame clones only, minus some. The sample records 250,000 to 350,000 clones, roughly 88% being singletons. The chain is built from TRBV6-2 or TRBV6-3 and TRBJ1-5; 7 nucleotides line up with TRBD1. The TCR was taken from a woman in her 30s who had recovered from COVID-19. The sequenced material came from PBMCs or T cells enriched from blood (not recorded which). CDR3 protein: CASSTGAGNQPQHF. CDR3 nucleotides: TGTGCCAGCAGTACAGGGGCGGGCAATCAGCCCCAGCATTTT.